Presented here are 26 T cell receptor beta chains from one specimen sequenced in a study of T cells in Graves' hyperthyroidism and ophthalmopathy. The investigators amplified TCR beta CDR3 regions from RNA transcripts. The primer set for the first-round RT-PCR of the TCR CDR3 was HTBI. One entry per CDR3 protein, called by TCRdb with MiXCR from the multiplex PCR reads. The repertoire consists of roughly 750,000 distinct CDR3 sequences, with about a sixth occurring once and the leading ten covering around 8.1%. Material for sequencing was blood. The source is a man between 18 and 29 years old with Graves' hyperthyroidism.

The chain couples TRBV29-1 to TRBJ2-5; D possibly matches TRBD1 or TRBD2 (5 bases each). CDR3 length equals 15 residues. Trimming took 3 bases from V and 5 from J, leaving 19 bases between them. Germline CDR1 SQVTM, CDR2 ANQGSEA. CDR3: CSVDGDPGTGETQYF. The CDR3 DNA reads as TGCAGCGTTGATGGGGACCCCGGGACGGGGGAGACCCAGTACTTC. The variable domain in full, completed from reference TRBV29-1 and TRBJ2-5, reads SAVISQKPSRDICQRGTSLTIQCQVDSQVTMMFWYRQQPGQSLTLIATANQGSEATYESGFVIDKFPISRPNLTFSTLTVSNMSPEDSSIYLCSVDGDPGTGETQYFGPGTRLLVL.

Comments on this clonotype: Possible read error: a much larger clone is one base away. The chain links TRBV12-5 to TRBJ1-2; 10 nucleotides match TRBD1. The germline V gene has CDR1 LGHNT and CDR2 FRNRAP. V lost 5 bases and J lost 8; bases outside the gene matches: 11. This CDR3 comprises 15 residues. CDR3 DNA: TGTGCTAGTGGTCGTTCCGACAGGGGGCAGGAAGGCTACACCTTC. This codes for CASGRSDRGQEGYTF.

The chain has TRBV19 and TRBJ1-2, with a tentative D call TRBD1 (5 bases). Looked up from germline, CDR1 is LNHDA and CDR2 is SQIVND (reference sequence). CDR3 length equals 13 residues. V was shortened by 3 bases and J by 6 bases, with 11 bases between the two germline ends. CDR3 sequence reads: CASSMRGSDGYTF. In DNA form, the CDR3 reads TGTGCCAGTAGTATGAGGGGATCGGATGGCTACACCTTC.

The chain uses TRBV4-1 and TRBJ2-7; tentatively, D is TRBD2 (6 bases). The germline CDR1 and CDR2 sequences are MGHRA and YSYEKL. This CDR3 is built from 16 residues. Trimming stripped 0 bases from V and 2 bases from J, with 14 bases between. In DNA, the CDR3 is TGCGCCAGCAGCCAAGAAGGGCAGGGAGGTGCCTACGAGCAGTACTTC. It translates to CASSQEGQGGAYEQYF.

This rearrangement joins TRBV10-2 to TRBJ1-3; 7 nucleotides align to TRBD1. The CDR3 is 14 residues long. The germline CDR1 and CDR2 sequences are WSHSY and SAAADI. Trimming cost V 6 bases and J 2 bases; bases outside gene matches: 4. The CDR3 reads CASRGTVTGNTIYF. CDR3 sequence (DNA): TGCGCCAGCAGAGGGACAGTGACTGGAAACACCATATATTTT.

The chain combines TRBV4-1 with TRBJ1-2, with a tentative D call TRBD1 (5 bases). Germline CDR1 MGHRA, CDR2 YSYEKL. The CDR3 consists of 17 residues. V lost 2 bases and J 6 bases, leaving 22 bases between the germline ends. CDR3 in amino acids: CASSQTRDPTWRNGYTF. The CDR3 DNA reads TGCGCCAGCAGCCAAACCCGGGACCCCACCTGGCGGAATGGCTACACCTTC.

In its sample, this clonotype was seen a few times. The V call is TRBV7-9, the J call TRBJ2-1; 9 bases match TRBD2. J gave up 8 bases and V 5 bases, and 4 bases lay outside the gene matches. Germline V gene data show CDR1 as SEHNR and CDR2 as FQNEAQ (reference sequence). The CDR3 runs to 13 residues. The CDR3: CASSRGLAYEQFF. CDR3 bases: TGTGCCAGCAGCCGGGGACTAGCTTATGAGCAGTTCTTC. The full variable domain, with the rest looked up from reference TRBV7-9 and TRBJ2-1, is DTGVSQNPRHKITKRGQNVTFRCDPISEHNRLYWYRQTLGQGPEFLTYFQNEAQLEKSRLLSDRFSAERPKGSFSTLEIQRTEQGDSAMYLCASSRGLAYEQFFGPGTRLTVL.

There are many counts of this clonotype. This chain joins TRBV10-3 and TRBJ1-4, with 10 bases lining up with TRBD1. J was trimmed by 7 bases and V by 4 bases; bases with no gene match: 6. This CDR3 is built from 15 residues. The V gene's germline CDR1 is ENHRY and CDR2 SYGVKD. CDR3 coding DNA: TGTGCCATCAGTGGGACAGGGGGACCTGGTGAAAAACTGTTTTTT. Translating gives CAISGTGGPGEKLFF.

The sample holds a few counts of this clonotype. The CDR3 coding sequence is TGTGCCAGCAGCCAAGATACTAGCGGGAGAAATGAGCAGTTCTTC. Translation gives CASSQDTSGRNEQFF. The chain employs TRBV4-2 and TRBJ2-1; 11 bases are a match to TRBD2. The CDR3 contains 15 residues. Germline CDR1 is LGHNA and CDR2 is YNFKEQ. V lost 0 bases to trimming and J lost 7 bases; unmatched junction nucleotides: 2.

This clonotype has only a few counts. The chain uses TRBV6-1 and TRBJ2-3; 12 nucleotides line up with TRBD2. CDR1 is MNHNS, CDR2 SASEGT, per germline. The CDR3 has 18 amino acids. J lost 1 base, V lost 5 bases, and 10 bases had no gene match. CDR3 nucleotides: TGTGCCAGCAGTTTACTAGCGGGAGGTACCCTAGGCACAGATACGCAGTATTTT. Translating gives CASSLLAGGTLGTDTQYF.

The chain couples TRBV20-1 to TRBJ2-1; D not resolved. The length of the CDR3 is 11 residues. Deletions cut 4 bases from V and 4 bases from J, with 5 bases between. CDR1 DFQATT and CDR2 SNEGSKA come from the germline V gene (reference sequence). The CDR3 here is CSATNYNEQFF. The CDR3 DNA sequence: TGCAGTGCTACTAATTACAATGAGCAGTTCTTC.

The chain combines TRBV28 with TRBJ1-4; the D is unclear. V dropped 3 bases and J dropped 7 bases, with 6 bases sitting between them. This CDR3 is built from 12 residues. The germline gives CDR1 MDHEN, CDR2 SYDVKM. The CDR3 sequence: CASSFTSEKLFF. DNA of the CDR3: TGTGCCAGCAGTTTTACGAGTGAAAAACTGTTTTTT.

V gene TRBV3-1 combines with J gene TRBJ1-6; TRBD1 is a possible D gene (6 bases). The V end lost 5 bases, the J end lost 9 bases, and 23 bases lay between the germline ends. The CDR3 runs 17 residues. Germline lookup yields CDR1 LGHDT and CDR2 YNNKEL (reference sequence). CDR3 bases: TGTGCCAGCAGCTCCCGGGACATCCGAAATCAGGGTTCACCCCTCCACTTT. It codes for CASSSRDIRNQGSPLHF.

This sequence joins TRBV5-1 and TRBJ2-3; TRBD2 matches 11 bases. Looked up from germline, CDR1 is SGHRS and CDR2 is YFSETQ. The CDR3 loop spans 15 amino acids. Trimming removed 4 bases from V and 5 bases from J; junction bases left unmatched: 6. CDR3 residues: CASSAVGLAGDTQYF. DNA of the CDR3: TGCGCCAGCAGCGCGGTCGGACTAGCGGGAGATACGCAGTATTTT. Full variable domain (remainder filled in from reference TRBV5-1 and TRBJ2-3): KAGVTQTPRYLIKTRGQQVTLSCSPISGHRSVSWYQQTPGQGLQFLFEYFSETQRNKGNFPGRFSGRQFSNSRSEMNVSTLELGDSALYLCASSAVGLAGDTQYFGPGTRLTVL.

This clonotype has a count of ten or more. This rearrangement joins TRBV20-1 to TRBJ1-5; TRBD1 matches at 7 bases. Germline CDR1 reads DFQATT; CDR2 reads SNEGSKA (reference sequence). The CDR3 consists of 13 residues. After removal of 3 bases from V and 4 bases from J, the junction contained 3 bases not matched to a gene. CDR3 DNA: TGCAGTGCTAGGAACAGGGGTAATCAGCCCCAGCATTTT. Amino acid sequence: CSARNRGNQPQHF.

The CDR3 nucleotides read TGCAGTGCTAGATCAGAGGCCCTCTACAATGAGCAGTTCTTC. Amino acid sequence: CSARSEALYNEQFF. The J gene is TRBJ2-1, the V gene TRBV20-1, with no clear D. CDR1 is DFQATT, CDR2 SNEGSKA, per germline (reference sequence). V lost 2 bases to trimming and J lost 3 bases, with 11 bases between them. The CDR3 consists of 14 residues.

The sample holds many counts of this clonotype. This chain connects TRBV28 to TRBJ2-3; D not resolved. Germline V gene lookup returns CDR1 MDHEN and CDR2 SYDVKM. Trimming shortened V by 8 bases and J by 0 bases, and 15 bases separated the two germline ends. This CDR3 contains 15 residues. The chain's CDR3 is CASRHKYLSTDTQYF. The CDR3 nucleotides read TGTGCCAGCCGCCACAAGTACCTGAGCACAGATACGCAGTATTTT.

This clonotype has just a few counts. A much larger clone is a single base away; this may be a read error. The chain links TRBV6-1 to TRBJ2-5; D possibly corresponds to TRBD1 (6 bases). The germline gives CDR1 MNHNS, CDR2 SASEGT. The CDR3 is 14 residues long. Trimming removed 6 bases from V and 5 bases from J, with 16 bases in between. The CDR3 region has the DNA TGTGCCAGCAGAAAACAGGGACCACGGGAGACCCAGTACTTC. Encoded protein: CASRKQGPRETQYF.

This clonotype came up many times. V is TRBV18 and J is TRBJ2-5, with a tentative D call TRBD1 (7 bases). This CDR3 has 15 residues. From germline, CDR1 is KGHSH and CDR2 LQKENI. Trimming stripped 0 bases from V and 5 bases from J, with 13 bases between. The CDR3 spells CASSPPEGARETQYF. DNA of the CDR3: TGTGCCAGCTCACCACCGGAGGGGGCTCGGGAGACCCAGTACTTC. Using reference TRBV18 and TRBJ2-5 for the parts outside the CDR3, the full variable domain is NAGVMQNPRHLVRRRGQEARLRCSPMKGHSHVYWYRQLPEEGLKFMVYLQKENIIDESGMPKERFSAEFPKEGPSILRIQQVVRGDSAAYFCASSPPEGARETQYFGPGTRLLVL.

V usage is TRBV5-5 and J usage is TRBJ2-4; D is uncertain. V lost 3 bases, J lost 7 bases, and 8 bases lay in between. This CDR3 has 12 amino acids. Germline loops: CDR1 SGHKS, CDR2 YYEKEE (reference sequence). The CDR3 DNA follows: TGTGCCAGCAGCTCGGACGGTAACATTCAGTACTTC. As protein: CASSSDGNIQYF.

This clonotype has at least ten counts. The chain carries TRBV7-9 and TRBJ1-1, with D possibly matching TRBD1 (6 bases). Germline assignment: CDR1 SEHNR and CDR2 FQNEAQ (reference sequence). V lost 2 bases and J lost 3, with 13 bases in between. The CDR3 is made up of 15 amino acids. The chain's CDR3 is CASSLSLGGHTEAFF. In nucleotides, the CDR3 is TGTGCCAGCAGCTTATCCTTGGGGGGGCACACTGAAGCTTTCTTT.

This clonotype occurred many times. CDR3 nucleotides: TGTGCCAGCAGCTTAGCGGGGGTTCATGGTTACGAGCAGTACTTC. Its protein product is CASSLAGVHGYEQYF. This chain joins TRBV7-9 and TRBJ2-7, with D tentatively TRBD1 or TRBD2 (5 bases each). V lost 0 bases to trimming and J lost 4 bases, with 13 bases between them. Germline V CDR1 and CDR2: SEHNR, FQNEAQ (reference sequence). The CDR3 has 15 amino acids.

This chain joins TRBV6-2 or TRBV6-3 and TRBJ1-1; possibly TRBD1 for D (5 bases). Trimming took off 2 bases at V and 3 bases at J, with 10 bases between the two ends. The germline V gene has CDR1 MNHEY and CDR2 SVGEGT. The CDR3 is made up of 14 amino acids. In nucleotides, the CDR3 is TGTGCCAGCAGTTACGCGGGGGTGTACACTGAAGCTTTCTTT. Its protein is CASSYAGVYTEAFF.

The CDR3 nucleotides read TGCAGTGCTAGAGCGCCGGGTCAAGAGACCCAGTACTTC. Translated, it gives CSARAPGQETQYF. The rearrangement joins TRBV20-1 to TRBJ2-5; no clear D. The CDR3 length is 13 residues. Looked up from germline, CDR1 is DFQATT and CDR2 is SNEGSKA (reference sequence). Trimming left V 1 base short and J 2 bases short, with 8 bases between.

The CDR3, as DNA: TGTGCCAGCAGTTTATCGCGGGGAAATCAGCCCCAGCATTTT. Its protein is CASSLSRGNQPQHF. This chain joins TRBV27 and TRBJ1-5; D uncertain. The V end lost 0 bases, the J end lost 4 bases, and 7 bases lay between the germline ends. Germline V CDR1 and CDR2: MNHEY, SMNVEV (reference sequence). The CDR3 totals 14 residues.

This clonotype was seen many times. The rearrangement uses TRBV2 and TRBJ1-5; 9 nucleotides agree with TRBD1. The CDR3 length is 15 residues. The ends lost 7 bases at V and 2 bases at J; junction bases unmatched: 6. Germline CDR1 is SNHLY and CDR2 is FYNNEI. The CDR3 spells CASTGQGIRNQPQHF. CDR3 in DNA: TGTGCCAGCACCGGACAGGGGATTCGCAATCAGCCCCAGCATTTT.